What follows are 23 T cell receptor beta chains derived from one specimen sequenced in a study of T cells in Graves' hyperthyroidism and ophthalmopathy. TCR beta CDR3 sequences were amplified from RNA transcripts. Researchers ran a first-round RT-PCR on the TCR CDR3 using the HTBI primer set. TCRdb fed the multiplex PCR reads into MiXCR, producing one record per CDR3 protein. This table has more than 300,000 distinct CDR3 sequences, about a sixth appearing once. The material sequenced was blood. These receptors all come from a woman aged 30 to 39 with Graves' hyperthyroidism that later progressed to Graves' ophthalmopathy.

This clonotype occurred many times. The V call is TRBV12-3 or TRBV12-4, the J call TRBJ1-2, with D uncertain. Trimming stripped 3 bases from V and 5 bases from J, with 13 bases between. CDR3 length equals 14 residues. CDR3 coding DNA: TGTGCCAGCAGTTTGCAGTCAGGCGCATATGGCTACACCTTC. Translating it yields CASSLQSGAYGYTF.

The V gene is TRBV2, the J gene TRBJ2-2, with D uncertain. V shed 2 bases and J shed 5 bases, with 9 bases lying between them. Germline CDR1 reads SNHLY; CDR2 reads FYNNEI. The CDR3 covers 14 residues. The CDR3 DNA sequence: TGTGCCAGCAGTGAATATCCGGCGACCGGGGAGCTGTTTTTT. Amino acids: CASSEYPATGELFF.

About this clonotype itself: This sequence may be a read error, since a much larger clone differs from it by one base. CDR3 coding DNA: TGTGCCAGCAAAGAGGGAATGACAGGGGGAGTCTCCCTGAACACTGAAGCTTTCTTT. Translated, it gives CASKEGMTGGVSLNTEAFF. The V and J genes are TRBV28 and TRBJ1-1; 9 nucleotides agree with TRBD1. V was clipped by 7 bases and J by 0 bases; unmatched bases: 18. Looked up from germline, CDR1 is MDHEN and CDR2 is SYDVKM. The CDR3 runs to 19 residues.

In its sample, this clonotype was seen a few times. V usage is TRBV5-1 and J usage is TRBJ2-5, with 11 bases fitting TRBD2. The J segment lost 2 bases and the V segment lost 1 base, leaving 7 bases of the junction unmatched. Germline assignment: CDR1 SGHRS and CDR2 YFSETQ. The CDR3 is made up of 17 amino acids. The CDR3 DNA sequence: TGCGCCAGCAGCTTGAGGCCGACTAGCGGGGCACAAGAGACCCAGTACTTC. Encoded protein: CASSLRPTSGAQETQYF.

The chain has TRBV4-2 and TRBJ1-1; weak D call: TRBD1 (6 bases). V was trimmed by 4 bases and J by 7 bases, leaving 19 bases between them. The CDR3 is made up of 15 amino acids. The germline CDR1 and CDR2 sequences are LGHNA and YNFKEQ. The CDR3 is CASSRTSGEANEAFF. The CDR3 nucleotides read TGTGCCAGCAGCCGAACCTCAGGGGAGGCGAATGAAGCTTTCTTT.

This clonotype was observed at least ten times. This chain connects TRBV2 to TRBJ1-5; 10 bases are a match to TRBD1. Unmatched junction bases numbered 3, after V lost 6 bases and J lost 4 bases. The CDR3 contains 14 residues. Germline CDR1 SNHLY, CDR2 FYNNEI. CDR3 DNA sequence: TGTGCCAGCAGAGAGGGACAGGGGAATCAGCCCCAGCATTTT. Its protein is CASREGQGNQPQHF.

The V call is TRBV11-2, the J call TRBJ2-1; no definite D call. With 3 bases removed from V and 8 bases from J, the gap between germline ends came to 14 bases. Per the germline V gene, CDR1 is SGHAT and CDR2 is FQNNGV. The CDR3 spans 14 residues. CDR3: CASSFVTHVDEQFF. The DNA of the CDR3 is TGTGCCAGCAGCTTCGTTACCCATGTCGATGAGCAGTTCTTC.

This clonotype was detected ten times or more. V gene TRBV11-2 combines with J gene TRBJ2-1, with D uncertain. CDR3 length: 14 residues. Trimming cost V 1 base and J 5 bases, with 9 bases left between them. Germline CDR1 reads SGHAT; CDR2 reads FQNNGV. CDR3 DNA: TGTGCCAGCAGCTTAGGATTAGGCCACAATGAGCAGTTCTTC. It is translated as CASSLGLGHNEQFF.

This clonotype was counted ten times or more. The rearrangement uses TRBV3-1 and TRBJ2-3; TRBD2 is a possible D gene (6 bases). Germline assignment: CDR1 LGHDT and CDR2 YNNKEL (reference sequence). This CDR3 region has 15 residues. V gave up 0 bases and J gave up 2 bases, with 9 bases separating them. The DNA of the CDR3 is TGTGCCAGCAGCCAAGATTCGGGAGTCACAGATACGCAGTATTTT. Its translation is CASSQDSGVTDTQYF.

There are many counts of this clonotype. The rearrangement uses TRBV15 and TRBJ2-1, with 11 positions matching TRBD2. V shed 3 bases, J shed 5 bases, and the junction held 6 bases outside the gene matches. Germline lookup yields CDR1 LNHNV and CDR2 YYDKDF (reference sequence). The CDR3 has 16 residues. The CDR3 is CATSSLAGGNNNEQFF. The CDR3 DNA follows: TGTGCCACCAGCAGCCTAGCGGGGGGTAATAACAATGAGCAGTTCTTC.

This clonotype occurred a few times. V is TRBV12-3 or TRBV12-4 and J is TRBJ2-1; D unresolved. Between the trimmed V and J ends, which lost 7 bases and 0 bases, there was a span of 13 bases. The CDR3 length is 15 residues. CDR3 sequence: CASTIEVSSYNEQFF. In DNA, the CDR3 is TGTGCCAGCACCATTGAAGTGAGCTCCTACAATGAGCAGTTCTTC.

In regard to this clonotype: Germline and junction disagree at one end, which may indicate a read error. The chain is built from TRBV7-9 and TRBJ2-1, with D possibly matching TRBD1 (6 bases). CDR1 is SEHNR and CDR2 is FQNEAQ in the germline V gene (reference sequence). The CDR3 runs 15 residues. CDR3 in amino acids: CANSPDRSSYNEQFF. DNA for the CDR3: TGTGCCAACAGCCCCGACAGGAGCTCCTACAATGAGCAGTTCTTC.

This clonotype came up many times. The CDR3 here is CASSSLGRGGYGYTF. The CDR3 DNA reads TGTGCCAGCAGTTCCCTTGGGCGAGGAGGCTATGGCTACACCTTC. The chain employs TRBV28 and TRBJ1-2; unclear D gene. Germline CDR1 MDHEN, CDR2 SYDVKM. With 4 bases removed from V and 4 bases from J, the gap between germline ends came to 16 bases. The length of the CDR3 is 15 residues.

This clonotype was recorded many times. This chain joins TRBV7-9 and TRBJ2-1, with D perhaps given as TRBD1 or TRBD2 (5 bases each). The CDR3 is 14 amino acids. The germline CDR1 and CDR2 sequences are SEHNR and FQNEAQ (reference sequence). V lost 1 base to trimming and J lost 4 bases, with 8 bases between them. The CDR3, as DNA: TGTGCCAGCAGCTTAGGGGGGAAATACAATGAGCAGTTCTTC. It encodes CASSLGGKYNEQFF.

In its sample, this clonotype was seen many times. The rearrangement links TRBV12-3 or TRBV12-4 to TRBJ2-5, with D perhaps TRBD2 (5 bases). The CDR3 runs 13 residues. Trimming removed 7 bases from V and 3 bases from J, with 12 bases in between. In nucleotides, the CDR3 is TGTGCCAGCACTGACTCGGGAAAAGAGACCCAGTACTTC. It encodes CASTDSGKETQYF.

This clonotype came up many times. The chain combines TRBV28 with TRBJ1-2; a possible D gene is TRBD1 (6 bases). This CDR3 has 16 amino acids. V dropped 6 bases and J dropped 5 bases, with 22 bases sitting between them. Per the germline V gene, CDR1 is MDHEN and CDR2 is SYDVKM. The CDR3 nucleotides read TGTGCCAGCAGGCGACATAAACCGAGAGGGGGGTATGGCTACACCTTC. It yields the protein CASRRHKPRGGYGYTF.

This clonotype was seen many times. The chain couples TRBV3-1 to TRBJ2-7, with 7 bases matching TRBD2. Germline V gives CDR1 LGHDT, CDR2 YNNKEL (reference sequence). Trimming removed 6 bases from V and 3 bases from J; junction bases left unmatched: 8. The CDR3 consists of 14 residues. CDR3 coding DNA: TGTGCCAGCAGACCTAGCGGCCACGACTACGAGCAGTACTTC. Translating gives CASRPSGHDYEQYF.

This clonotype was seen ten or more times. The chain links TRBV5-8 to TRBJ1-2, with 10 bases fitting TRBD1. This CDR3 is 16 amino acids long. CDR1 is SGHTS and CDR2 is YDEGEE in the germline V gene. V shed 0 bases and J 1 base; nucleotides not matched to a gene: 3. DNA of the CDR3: TGTGCCAGCAGCTTGGAAGGACAGGGGGTTAACTATGGCTACACCTTC. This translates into CASSLEGQGVNYGYTF.

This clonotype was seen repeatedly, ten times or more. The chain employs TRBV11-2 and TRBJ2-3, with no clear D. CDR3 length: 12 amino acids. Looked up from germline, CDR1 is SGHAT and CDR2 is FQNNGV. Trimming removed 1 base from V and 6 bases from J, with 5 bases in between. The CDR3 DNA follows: TGTGCCAGCAGCTTAGTGGCGGATACGCAGTATTTT. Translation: CASSLVADTQYF. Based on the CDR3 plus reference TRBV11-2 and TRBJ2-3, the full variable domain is EAGVAQSPRYKIIEKRQSVAFWCNPISGHATLYWYQQILGQGPKLLIQFQNNGVVDDSQLPKDRFSAERLKGVDSTLKIQPAKLEDSAVYLCASSLVADTQYFGPGTRLTVL.

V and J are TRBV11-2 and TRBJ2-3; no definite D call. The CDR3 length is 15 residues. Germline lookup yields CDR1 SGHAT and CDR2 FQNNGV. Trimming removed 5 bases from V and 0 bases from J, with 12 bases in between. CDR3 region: CASSPGSRSTDTQYF. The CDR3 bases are TGTGCCAGCAGCCCCGGGTCGAGAAGCACAGATACGCAGTATTTT.

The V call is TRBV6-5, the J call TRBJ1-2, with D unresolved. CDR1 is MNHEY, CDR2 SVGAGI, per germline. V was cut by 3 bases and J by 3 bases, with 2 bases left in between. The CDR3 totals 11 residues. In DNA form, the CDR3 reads TGTGCCAGCAGTTATGACTATGGCTACACCTTC. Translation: CASSYDYGYTF.

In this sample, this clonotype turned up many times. DNA of the CDR3: TGTGCCAGCAGTTTAATTGAGGATACGCAGTATTTT. It is translated as CASSLIEDTQYF. This rearrangement joins TRBV28 to TRBJ2-3, with D hard to call. Germline loops: CDR1 MDHEN, CDR2 SYDVKM. The V end lost 2 bases, the J end lost 6 bases, and 6 bases lay between the germline ends. This CDR3 spans 12 amino acids.

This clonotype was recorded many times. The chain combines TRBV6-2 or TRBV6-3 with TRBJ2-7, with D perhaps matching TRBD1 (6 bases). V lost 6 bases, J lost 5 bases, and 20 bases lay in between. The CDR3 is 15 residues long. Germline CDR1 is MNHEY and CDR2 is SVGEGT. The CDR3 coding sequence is TGTGCCAGCAGACCGGACAGCGTCGGTTGGGACGAGCAGTACTTC. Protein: CASRPDSVGWDEQYF.